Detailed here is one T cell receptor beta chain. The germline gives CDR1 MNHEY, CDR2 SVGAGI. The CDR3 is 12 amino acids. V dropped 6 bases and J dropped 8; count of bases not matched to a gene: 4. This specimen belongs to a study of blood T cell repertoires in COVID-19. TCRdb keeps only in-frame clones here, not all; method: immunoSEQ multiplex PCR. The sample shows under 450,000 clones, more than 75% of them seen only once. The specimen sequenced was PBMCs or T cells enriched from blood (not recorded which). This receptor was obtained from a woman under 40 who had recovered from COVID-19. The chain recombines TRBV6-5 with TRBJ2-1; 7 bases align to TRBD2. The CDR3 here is CASSRGGDEQFF. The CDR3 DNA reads TGTGCCAGCAGCCGCGGGGGTGATGAGCAGTTCTTC.